This T cell receptor (beta chain) was captured by sequencing in a study of metastatic and nonmetastatic thyroid tumors. Whole-study context: Repertoires were compared across blood and tumor or nodule tissue from malignant and benign thyroid patients. Study findings and constraints: Compared with benign nodules, malignant thyroid tumors were reported to have significantly higher TCR beta diversity in both blood and tumor.

Comment on this clone: Its antigen is not known.

Germline V gene lookup returns CDR1 SQVTM and CDR2 ANQGSEA. The ends were cut back, 6 bases at V and 5 bases at J, with 10 bases in the middle. CDR3 length equals 11 residues. Thyroid surgery had not been preceded by any treatment in any patient. How the authors handled the data: The authors used CDR3 differences across clinicopathological groups to build a distant-metastasis classifier for papillary thyroid cancer. Using MiXCR, TCRdb re-called clones from the PCR reads. TCRdb's processing, not the authors' own work, is the source of the V and J calls. Of more than 20,000 clones listed, about 20% are singletons.

Material: blood. The J gene is TRBJ1-2, the V gene TRBV29-1, with a possible D match to TRBD1 (5 bases). The receptor was derived from a female donor with papillary thyroid cancer or a benign thyroid nodule (not recorded which). Some clones in this sample may be carry-over from other donors' samples. CDR3 amino acids: CSVRRGYGYTF. In DNA, the CDR3 is TGCAGCGTCAGGAGGGGTTATGGCTACACCTTC.